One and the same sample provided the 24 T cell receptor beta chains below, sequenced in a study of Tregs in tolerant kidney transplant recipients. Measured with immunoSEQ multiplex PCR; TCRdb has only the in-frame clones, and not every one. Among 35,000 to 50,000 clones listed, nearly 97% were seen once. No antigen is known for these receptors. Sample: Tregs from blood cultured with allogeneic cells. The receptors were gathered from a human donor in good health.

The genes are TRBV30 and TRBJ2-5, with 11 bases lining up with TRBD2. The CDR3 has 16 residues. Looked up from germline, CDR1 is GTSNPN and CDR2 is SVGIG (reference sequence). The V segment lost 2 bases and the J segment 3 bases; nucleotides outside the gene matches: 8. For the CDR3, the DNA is TGTGCCTGGAGTACAAGGACTAGCGGGCGTAAAGAGACCCAGTACTTC. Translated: CAWSTRTSGRKETQYF.

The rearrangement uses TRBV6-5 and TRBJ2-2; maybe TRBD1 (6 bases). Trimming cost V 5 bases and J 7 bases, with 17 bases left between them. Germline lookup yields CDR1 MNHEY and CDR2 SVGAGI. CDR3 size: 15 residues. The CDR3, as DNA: TGTGCCAGCAGTCGAAACAGGGTTCGATTCGGGGAGCTGTTTTTT. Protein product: CASSRNRVRFGELFF.

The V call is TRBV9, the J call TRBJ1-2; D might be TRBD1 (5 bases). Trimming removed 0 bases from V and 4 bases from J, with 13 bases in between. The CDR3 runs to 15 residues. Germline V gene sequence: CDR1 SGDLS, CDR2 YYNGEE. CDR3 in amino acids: CASSVDQGGFYGYTF. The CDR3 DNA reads TGTGCCAGCAGCGTAGATCAGGGAGGTTTCTATGGCTACACCTTC.

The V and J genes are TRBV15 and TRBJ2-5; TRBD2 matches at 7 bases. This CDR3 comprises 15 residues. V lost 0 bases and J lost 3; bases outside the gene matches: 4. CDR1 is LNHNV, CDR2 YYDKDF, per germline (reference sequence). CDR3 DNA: TGTGCCACCAGCAGAGATTTGGGGAGGGAAGAGACCCAGTACTTC. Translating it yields CATSRDLGREETQYF.

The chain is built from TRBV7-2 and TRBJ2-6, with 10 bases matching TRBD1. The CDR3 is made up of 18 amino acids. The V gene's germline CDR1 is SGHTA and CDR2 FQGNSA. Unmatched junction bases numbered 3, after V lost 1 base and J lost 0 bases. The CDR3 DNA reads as TGTGCCAGCAGCTTAGGGGGGACAGGGGCCTCTGGGGCCAACGTCCTGACTTTC. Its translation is CASSLGGTGASGANVLTF.

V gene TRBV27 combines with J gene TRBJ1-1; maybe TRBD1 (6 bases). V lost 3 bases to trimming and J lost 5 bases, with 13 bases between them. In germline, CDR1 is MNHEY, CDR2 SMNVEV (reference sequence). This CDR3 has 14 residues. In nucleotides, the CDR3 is TGTGCCAGCAGTTTTCACAGGACAGTAACTGAAGCTTTCTTT. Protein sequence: CASSFHRTVTEAFF.

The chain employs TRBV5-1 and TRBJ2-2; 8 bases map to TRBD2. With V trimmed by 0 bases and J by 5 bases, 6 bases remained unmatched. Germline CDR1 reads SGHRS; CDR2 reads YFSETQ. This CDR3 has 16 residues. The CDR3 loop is CASSLAGSGETGELFF. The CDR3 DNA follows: TGCGCCAGCAGCTTGGCTGGTAGCGGGGAGACCGGGGAGCTGTTTTTT.

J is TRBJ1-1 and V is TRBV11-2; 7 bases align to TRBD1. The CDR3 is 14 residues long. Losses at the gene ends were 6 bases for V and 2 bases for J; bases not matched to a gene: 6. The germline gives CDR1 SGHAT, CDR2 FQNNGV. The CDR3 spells CASSPQGHNTEAFF. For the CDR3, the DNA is TGTGCCAGCAGTCCACAGGGGCACAACACTGAAGCTTTCTTT.

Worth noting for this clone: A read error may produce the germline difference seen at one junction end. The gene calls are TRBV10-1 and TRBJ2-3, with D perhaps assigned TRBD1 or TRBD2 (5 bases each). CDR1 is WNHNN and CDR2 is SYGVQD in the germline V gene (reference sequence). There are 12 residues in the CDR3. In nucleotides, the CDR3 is TGCGCCAGCAGTGAGTCAGGGACGGGTCTCCGATTT. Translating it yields CASSESGTGLRF.

In DNA form, the CDR3 reads TGTGCCAGCAGTGAACCCACAAGAAACTATGGCTACACCTTC. It codes for CASSEPTRNYGYTF. This chain connects TRBV6-1 to TRBJ1-2, with no clear D. V dropped 2 bases and J dropped 2 bases, with 9 bases sitting between them. The CDR3 is made up of 14 amino acids. The germline gives CDR1 MNHNS, CDR2 SASEGT.

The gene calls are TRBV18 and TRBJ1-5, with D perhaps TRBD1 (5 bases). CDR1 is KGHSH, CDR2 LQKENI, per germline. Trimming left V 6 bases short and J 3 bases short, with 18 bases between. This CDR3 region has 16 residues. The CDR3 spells CASSPFGAGSNQPQHF. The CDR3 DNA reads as TGTGCCAGCTCTCCATTCGGGGCGGGGTCCAATCAGCCCCAGCATTTT. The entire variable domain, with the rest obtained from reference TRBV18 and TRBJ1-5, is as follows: NAGVMQNPRHLVRRRGQEARLRCSPMKGHSHVYWYRQLPEEGLKFMVYLQKENIIDESGMPKERFSAEFPKEGPSILRIQQVVRGDSAAYFCASSPFGAGSNQPQHFGDGTRLSIL.

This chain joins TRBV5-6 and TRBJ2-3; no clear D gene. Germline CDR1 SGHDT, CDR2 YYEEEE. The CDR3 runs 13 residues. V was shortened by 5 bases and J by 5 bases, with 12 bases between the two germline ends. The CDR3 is CASSHGVLDTQYF. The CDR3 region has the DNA TGTGCCAGCAGTCATGGGGTCTTAGATACGCAGTATTTT.

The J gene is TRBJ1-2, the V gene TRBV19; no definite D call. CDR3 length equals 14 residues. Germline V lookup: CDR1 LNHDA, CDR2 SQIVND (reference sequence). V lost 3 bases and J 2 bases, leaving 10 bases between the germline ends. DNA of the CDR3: TGTGCCAGTAGTATGGGCCTGTTAAACTATGGCTACACCTTC. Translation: CASSMGLLNYGYTF.

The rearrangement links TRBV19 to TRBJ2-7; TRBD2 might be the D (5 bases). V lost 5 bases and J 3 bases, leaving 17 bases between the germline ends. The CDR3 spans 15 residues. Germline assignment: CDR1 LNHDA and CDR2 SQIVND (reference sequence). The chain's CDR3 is CASSSSSTGNYEQYF. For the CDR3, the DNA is TGTGCCAGTAGTTCTTCCTCGACGGGAAACTACGAGCAGTACTTC.

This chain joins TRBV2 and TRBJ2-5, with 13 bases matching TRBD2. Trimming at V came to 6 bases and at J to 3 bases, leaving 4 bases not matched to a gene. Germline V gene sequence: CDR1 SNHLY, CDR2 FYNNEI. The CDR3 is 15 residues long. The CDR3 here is CASSATSGGKETQYF. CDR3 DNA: TGTGCCAGCAGCGCGACTAGCGGGGGGAAAGAGACCCAGTACTTC.

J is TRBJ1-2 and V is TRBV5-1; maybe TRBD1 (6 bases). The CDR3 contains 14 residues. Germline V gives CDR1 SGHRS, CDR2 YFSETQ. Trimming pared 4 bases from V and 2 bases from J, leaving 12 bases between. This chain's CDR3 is CASSPTGRNYGYTF. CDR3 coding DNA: TGCGCCAGCAGCCCGACAGGTCGGAACTATGGCTACACCTTC.

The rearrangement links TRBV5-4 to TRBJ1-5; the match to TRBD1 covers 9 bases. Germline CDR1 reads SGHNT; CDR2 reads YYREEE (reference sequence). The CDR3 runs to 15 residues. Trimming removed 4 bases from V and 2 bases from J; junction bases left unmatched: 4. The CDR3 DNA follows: TGTGCCAGCAGCACCGGGACAGGGCGCAATCAGCCCCAGCATTTT. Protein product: CASSTGTGRNQPQHF.

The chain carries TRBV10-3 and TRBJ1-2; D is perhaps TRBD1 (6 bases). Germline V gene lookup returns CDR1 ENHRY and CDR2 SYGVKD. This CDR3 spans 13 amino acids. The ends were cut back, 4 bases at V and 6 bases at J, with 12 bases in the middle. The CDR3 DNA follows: TGTGCCATCAGTGTGAGGGGGGGAGATGGCTACACCTTC. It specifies CAISVRGGDGYTF.

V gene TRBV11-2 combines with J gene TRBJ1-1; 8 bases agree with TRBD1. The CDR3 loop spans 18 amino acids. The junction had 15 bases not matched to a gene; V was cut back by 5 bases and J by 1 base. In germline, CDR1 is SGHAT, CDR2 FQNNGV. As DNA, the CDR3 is TGTGCCAGCAGCCCGTCCTGGGGGAGGACAGGGACGAACACTGAAGCTTTCTTT. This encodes CASSPSWGRTGTNTEAFF.

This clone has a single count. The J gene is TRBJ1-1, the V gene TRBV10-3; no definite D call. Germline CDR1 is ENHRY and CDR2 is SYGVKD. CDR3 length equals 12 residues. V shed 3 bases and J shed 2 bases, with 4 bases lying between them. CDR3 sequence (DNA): TGTGCCATCAGTGATAGCAACACTGAAGCTTTCTTT. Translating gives CAISDSNTEAFF.

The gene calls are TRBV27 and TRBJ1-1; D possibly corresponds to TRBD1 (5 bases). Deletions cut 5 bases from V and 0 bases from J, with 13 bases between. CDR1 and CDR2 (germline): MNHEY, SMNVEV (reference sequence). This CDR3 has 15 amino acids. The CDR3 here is CASSPSGTVNTEAFF. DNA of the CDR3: TGTGCCAGCAGTCCTTCCGGGACGGTGAACACTGAAGCTTTCTTT.

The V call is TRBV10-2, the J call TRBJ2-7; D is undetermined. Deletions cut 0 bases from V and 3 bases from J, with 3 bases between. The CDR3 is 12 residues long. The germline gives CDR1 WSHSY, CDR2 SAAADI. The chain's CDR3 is CASSESSYEQYF. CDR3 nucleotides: TGCGCCAGCAGTGAGTCAAGCTACGAGCAGTACTTC.

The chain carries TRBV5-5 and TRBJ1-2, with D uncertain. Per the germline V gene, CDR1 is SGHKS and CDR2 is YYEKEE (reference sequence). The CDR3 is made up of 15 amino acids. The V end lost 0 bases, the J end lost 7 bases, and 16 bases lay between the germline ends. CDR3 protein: CASSLVLADRSGYTF. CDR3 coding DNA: TGTGCCAGCAGCTTGGTTCTTGCCGACCGAAGTGGCTACACCTTC.

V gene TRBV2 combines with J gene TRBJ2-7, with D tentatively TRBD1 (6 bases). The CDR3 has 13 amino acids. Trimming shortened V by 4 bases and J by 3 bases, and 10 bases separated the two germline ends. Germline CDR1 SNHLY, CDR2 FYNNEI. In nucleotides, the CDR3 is TGTGCCAGCAGTGGAGGACAGAACTACGAGCAGTACTTC. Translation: CASSGGQNYEQYF.